The 19 T cell receptor beta chains below all came from one sample that was sequenced in a study of CD8+ T cells in alopecia areata. Described treatment: oral pan-JAK inhibitor, 5-10 mg twice daily. Extracted RNA was reverse transcribed into cDNA, the sequencing template. Clones were read by immunoSEQ multiplex PCR, and TCRdb kept only the in-frame ones, dropping some. The repertoire holds around 180,000 clones, with about three fifths as singletons. Material: CD4+ T cells sorted from blood, obtained at week 24, from a patient treated with tofacitinib. The receptors derive from a human donor with alopecia areata.

V is TRBV27 and J is TRBJ1-4; 10 nucleotides align to TRBD1. The V segment lost 3 bases and the J segment 13 bases; nucleotides outside the gene matches: 8. There are 14 residues in the CDR3. In germline, CDR1 is MNHEY, CDR2 SMNVEV (reference sequence). This chain's CDR3 is CASSFRQGAERLFF. In nucleotides, the CDR3 is TGTGCCAGCAGTTTTCGACAGGGGGCGGAGAGACTGTTTTTT.

This rearrangement joins TRBV18 to TRBJ2-6; D unclear. Germline values: CDR1 KGHSH, CDR2 LQKENI. V was clipped by 2 bases and J by 2 bases, with 7 bases between them. CDR3 length: 15 amino acids. CDR3 in amino acids: CASSPVGTGANVLTF. The CDR3 coding sequence is TGTGCCAGCTCACCAGTAGGAACTGGGGCCAACGTCCTGACTTTC. Together with reference TRBV18 and TRBJ2-6, the CDR3 gives the full variable domain: NAGVMQNPRHLVRRRGQEARLRCSPMKGHSHVYWYRQLPEEGLKFMVYLQKENIIDESGMPKERFSAEFPKEGPSILRIQQVVRGDSAAYFCASSPVGTGANVLTFGAGSRLTVL.

The V call is TRBV2, the J call TRBJ2-2, with 9 positions matching TRBD1. This CDR3 is built from 14 residues. V was pared by 8 bases and J by 3 bases, with 4 bases of the junction left unmatched. Germline V gene lookup returns CDR1 SNHLY and CDR2 FYNNEI. CDR3 in amino acids: CASVRTGDTGELFF. CDR3 in DNA: TGTGCCAGCGTCCGGACAGGGGACACCGGGGAGCTGTTTTTT.

The table lists this clone with a count of one. This chain uses TRBV30 with TRBJ2-3; 8 bases map to TRBD2. CDR3 length equals 13 residues. The V gene end was trimmed by 5 bases and the J gene end by 2 bases; junction bases not matched to a gene: 3. From germline, CDR1 is GTSNPN and CDR2 SVGIG (reference sequence). Here the CDR3 reads CAWERGTTDTQYF. The CDR3 nucleotides read TGTGCCTGGGAGCGGGGGACCACAGATACGCAGTATTTT.

This clone was detected a few times. The V call is TRBV7-2, the J call TRBJ2-1, with D perhaps matching TRBD1 or TRBD2 (5 bases each). Germline loops: CDR1 SGHTA, CDR2 FQGNSA. The ends were cut back, 5 bases at V and 6 bases at J, with 17 bases in the middle. This CDR3 spans 15 amino acids. CDR3 in DNA: TGTGCCAGCAGCCGAGGGTCCTCGGGGCGCAATGAGCAGTTCTTC. Its translation: CASSRGSSGRNEQFF.

This clone was detected only once. CDR3 loop: CASSLVPGASGYTF. CDR3 bases: TGCGCCAGCAGCTTGGTTCCGGGGGCGAGTGGCTACACCTTC. This rearrangement joins TRBV5-1 to TRBJ1-2; D possibly corresponds to TRBD1 (6 bases). The V gene's germline CDR1 is SGHRS and CDR2 YFSETQ. The CDR3 contains 14 residues. The germline V and J ends were trimmed by 0 bases and 7 bases, with 13 bases remaining between them.

The chain recombines TRBV2 with TRBJ2-3; D is unclear. V lost 6 bases and J lost 3, with 10 bases in between. Germline CDR1 and CDR2: SNHLY and FYNNEI. This CDR3 contains 13 residues. Here the CDR3 reads CASSNLVTDTQYF. Here the CDR3 DNA reads TGTGCCAGCAGCAATCTAGTGACAGATACGCAGTATTTT.

CDR3 loop: CSVERGRVQETQYF. CDR3 sequence (DNA): TGCAGCGTTGAGCGGGGAAGGGTACAAGAGACCCAGTACTTC. The J gene is TRBJ2-5, the V gene TRBV29-1; weak D call: TRBD2 (6 bases). The germline gives CDR1 SQVTM, CDR2 ANQGSEA. Trimming took off 3 bases at V and 2 bases at J, with 13 bases between the two ends. CDR3 size: 14 residues.

The chain carries TRBV20-1 and TRBJ2-3, with no clear D. The germline CDR1 and CDR2 sequences are DFQATT and SNEGSKA (reference sequence). Trimming removed 6 bases from V and 4 bases from J, with 8 bases in between. The CDR3 extends over 11 amino acids. In nucleotides, the CDR3 is TGCAGTGCCCCCTACCCAGATACGCAGTATTTT. Translating it yields CSAPYPDTQYF.

This chain uses TRBV29-1 with TRBJ1-1; D unclear. This CDR3 comprises 12 residues. Trimming took 7 bases from V and 7 from J, leaving 16 bases between them. Germline V gene lookup returns CDR1 SQVTM and CDR2 ANQGSEA. CDR3 nucleotides: TGCAGCGCCTTGGGGAGGGTCGGTGAAGCTTTCTTT. Its protein is CSALGRVGEAFF. Together with reference TRBV29-1 and TRBJ1-1, the CDR3 gives the full variable domain: SAVISQKPSRDICQRGTSLTIQCQVDSQVTMMFWYRQQPGQSLTLIATANQGSEATYESGFVIDKFPISRPNLTFSTLTVSNMSPEDSSIYLCSALGRVGEAFFGQGTRLTVV.

The chain uses TRBV11-2 and TRBJ1-3; D not resolved. Trimming took 4 bases from V and 10 from J, leaving 14 bases between them. The germline CDR1 and CDR2 sequences are SGHAT and FQNNGV. CDR3 size: 13 residues. In DNA form, the CDR3 reads TGTGCCAGCAGCTCGAGCGCAGGCGGAACCATATATTTT. It codes for CASSSSAGGTIYF.

The genes are TRBV29-1 and TRBJ1-1, with 8 bases lining up with TRBD1. Germline CDR1 and CDR2: SQVTM and ANQGSEA. J lost 6 bases, V lost 8 bases, and 11 bases had no gene match. This CDR3 is built from 13 residues. The CDR3 nucleotides read TGCAGCATAGGTGGGACAGGCCGCCCTGAAGCTTTCTTT. Its translation is CSIGGTGRPEAFF.

As to this clone: The same CDR3 arises from other DNA sequences in this sample as well. The J gene is TRBJ1-2, the V gene TRBV29-1, with D perhaps TRBD1 (6 bases). The CDR3 is made up of 11 amino acids. CDR1 is SQVTM and CDR2 is ANQGSEA in the germline V gene. V was cut by 2 bases and J by 8 bases, with 9 bases left in between. CDR3 nucleotide sequence: TGCAGCGTTGAAACAGGGTACGGCTACACCTTC. Its protein product is CSVETGYGYTF.

This chain connects TRBV25-1 to TRBJ1-2; the D gene is possibly TRBD1 (6 bases). There are 15 residues in the CDR3. Germline-derived CDR1 and CDR2 are MGHDK and SYGVNS. V was shortened by 0 bases and J by 3 bases, with 11 bases between the two germline ends. The CDR3 sequence is CASSEYGGADYGYTF. In DNA form, the CDR3 reads TGTGCCAGCAGTGAATATGGGGGGGCTGACTATGGCTACACCTTC.

The DNA of the CDR3 is TGTGCCAGCAGCCGGGGTTTGGGGGGTAAGGGCAATCAGCCCCAGCATTTT. Residues: CASSRGLGGKGNQPQHF. This chain links TRBV5-6 with TRBJ1-5; the D gene is possibly TRBD1 (5 bases). This CDR3 spans 17 amino acids. The germline gives CDR1 SGHDT, CDR2 YYEEEE. V lost 4 bases, J lost 2 bases, and 19 bases lay in between.

The chain couples TRBV30 to TRBJ1-1; the D is unclear. In germline, CDR1 is GTSNPN, CDR2 SVGIG (reference sequence). CDR3 size: 11 residues. V was cut by 4 bases and J by 8 bases, with 11 bases left in between. CDR3 nucleotides: TGTGCCTGGAATAGGGCTGTCGAAGCTTTCTTT. Amino acid sequence: CAWNRAVEAFF. Based on the CDR3 plus reference TRBV30 and TRBJ1-1, the full variable domain is SQTIHQWPATLVQPVGSPLSLECTVEGTSNPNLYWYRQAAGRGLQLLFYSVGIGQISSEVPQNLSASRPQDRQFILSSKKLLLSDSGFYLCAWNRAVEAFFGQGTRLTVV.

This chain uses TRBV5-1 with TRBJ1-2; D is ambiguous. The CDR3 consists of 14 residues. Germline V gives CDR1 SGHRS, CDR2 YFSETQ. V was pared by 3 bases and J by 3 bases, with 12 bases between. Here the CDR3 DNA reads TGCGCCAGCAGCTCGACGGACGGGCACTATGGCTACACCTTC. Protein sequence: CASSSTDGHYGYTF. The complete variable domain, with remaining parts taken from reference TRBV5-1 and TRBJ1-2, reads KAGVTQTPRYLIKTRGQQVTLSCSPISGHRSVSWYQQTPGQGLQFLFEYFSETQRNKGNFPGRFSGRQFSNSRSEMNVSTLELGDSALYLCASSSTDGHYGYTFGSGTRLTVV.

The CDR3 is CASSQRAGTNSPLHF. CDR3 coding DNA: TGTGCCAGCAGCCAAAGGGCAGGGACTAATTCACCCCTCCACTTT. The J gene is TRBJ1-6, the V gene TRBV2; D may be TRBD1 (5 bases). The CDR3 has 15 residues. V lost 6 bases, J lost 6 bases, and 15 bases lay in between. Germline-derived CDR1 and CDR2 are SNHLY and FYNNEI.

The chain uses TRBV25-1 and TRBJ2-1, with TRBD2 as a possible D gene (7 bases). CDR1 MGHDK and CDR2 SYGVNS come from the germline V gene. V lost 5 bases and J lost 4, with 12 bases in between. The CDR3 extends over 14 amino acids. The CDR3 DNA is TGTGCCAGCAGTACGGGGGGCCCTTACAATGAGCAGTTCTTC. It specifies CASSTGGPYNEQFF.